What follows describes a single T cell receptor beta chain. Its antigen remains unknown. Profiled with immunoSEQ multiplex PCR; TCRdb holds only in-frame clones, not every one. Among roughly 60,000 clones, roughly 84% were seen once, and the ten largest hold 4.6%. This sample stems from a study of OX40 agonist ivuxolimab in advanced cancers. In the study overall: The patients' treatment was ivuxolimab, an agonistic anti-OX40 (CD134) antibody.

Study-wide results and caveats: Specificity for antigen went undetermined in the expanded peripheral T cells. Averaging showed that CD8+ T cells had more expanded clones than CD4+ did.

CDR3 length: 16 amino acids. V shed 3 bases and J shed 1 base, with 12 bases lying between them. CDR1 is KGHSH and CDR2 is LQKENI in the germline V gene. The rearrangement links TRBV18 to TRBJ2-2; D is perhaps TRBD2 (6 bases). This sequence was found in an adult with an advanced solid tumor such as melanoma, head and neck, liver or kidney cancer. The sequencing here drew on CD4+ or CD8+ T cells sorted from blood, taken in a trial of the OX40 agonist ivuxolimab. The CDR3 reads CASSPRRGENTGELFF. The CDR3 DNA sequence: TGTGCCAGCTCACCGCGACGCGGGGAGAACACCGGGGAGCTGTTTTTT.